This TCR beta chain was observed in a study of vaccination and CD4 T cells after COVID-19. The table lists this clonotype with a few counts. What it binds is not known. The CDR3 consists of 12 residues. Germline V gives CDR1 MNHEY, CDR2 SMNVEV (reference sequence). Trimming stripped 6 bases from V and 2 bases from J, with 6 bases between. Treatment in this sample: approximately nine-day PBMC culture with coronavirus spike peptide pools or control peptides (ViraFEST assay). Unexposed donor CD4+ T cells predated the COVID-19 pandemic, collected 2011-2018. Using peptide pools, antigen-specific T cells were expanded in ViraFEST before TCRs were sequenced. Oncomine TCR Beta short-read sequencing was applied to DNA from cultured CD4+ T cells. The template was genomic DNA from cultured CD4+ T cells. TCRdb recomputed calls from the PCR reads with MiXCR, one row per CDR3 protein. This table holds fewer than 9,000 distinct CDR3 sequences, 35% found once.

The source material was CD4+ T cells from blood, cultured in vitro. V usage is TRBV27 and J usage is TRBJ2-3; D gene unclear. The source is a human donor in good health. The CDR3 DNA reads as TGTGCCAGCAGGGATCTCACAGATACGCAGTATTTT. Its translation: CASRDLTDTQYF.